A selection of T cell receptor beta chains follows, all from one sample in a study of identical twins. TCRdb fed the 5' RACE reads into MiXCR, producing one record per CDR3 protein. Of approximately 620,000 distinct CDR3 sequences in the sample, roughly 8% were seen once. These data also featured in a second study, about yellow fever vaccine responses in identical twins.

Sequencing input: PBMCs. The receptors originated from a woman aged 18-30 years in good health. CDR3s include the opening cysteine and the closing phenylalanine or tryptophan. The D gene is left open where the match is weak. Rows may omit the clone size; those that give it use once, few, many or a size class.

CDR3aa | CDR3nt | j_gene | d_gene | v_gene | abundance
CASSLVGVNSPLHF | TGTGCCAGCAGCTTAGTAGGGGTAAATTCACCCCTCCACTTT | TRBJ1-6 | - | TRBV7-8 | -
CASSHRQMNGNTEAFF | TGTGCCAGCAGCCATCGGCAGATGAACGGGAACACTGAAGCTTTCTTT | TRBJ1-1 | - | TRBV5-6 | many
CSGRGGEAYNEQFF | TGCAGTGGTAGGGGGGGGGAAGCATACAATGAGCAGTTCTTC | TRBJ2-1 | - | TRBV20-1 | few
CASSLGLLAGGDYNEQFF | TGCGCCAGCAGCTTGGGACTTTTAGCGGGAGGCGACTACAATGAGCAGTTCTTC | TRBJ2-1 | TRBD2 | TRBV5-1 | many
CASSPHLFGLGAGELFF | TGTGCCAGCAGCCCCCACTTATTTGGCCTCGGGGCCGGGGAGCTGTTTTTT | TRBJ2-2 | - | TRBV7-3 | -
CASSQERNTEAFF | TGTGCCAGCAGCCAAGAAAGGAACACTGAAGCTTTCTTT | TRBJ1-1 | - | TRBV3-1 | -
CASSLVAGVETQYF | TGCGCCAGCAGCTTGGTAGCGGGAGTGGAGACCCAGTACTTC | TRBJ2-5 | TRBD2 | TRBV5-1 | many
CASSENVLPWDEQYF | TGCGCCAGCAGTGAGAACGTTCTCCCGTGGGACGAGCAGTACTTC | TRBJ2-7 | - | TRBV10-1 | many
CSARERTSGGNEQFF | TGCAGTGCTAGAGAAAGGACTAGCGGGGGCAATGAGCAGTTCTTC | TRBJ2-1 | TRBD2 | TRBV20-1 | few
CASSPQGEKLFF | TGTGCCAGCAGTCCCCAAGGGGAAAAACTGTTTTTT | TRBJ1-4 | - | TRBV12-3/TRBV12-4 | few
CASSRNRVMNTEAFF | TGTGCCAGCAGCCGAAATAGAGTTATGAACACTGAAGCTTTCTTT | TRBJ1-1 | - | TRBV3-1 | few
CSAVWIGTSFSTDTQYF | TGCAGTGCTGTATGGATAGGGACCTCGTTTAGTACAGATACGCAGTATTTT | TRBJ2-3 | - | TRBV20-1 | -
CSASRGRYTGELFF | TGCAGTGCTAGCCGGGGCCGTTACACCGGGGAGCTGTTTTTT | TRBJ2-2 | - | TRBV20-1 | -
CASSSREGAQETQYF | TGCGCCAGCAGCTCCCGCGAGGGGGCTCAAGAGACCCAGTACTTC | TRBJ2-5 | TRBD1 | TRBV5-1 | many
CASSGRPPDTQYF | TGTGCCAGCAGTGGTAGACCTCCAGATACGCAGTATTTT | TRBJ2-3 | - | TRBV2 | many
CASRVKPGQGAYEQYF | TGTGCCAGCAGGGTAAAACCGGGACAGGGGGCCTACGAGCAGTACTTC | TRBJ2-7 | TRBD1 | TRBV6-1 | -